Below, one T cell receptor (beta chain) is given with its context. Its antigen target is currently unknown. The sample holds no much larger clone one base away, and base qualities are not on file. This sample was included in a study of Ad26.COV2.S vaccination and SARS-CoV-2 variants (dated by TCRdb to about 2021). Study-level background: Vaccine-arm donors came from COV1001, a multicentre, randomized, double-blind, placebo-controlled phase I-IIa trial of Ad26.COV2.S in healthy adults. Trial participants were randomized into five groups of five: low-dose or high-dose Ad26.COV2.S given once or twice, or placebo on both occasions. The specificity and breadth of SARS-CoV-2-reactive T cell receptors after Ad26.COV2.S vaccination were assessed by TCRbeta repertoire sequencing. Blinding of investigators to trial group allocation was maintained during experiments and outcome assessment. A total of 32 samples were included in the TCR-sequenced set, comprising roughly 19 Ad26.COV2.S vaccine recipients, 5 placebo recipients and 8 SARS-CoV-2 convalescent individuals. Ad26.COV2.S was administered intramuscularly at a dose of 5x10^10 or 1x10^11 viral particles, either as one shot or as two shots given 56 days apart. Results the study describes overall, beyond this receptor: Vaccine and placebo recipients had comparable non-spike TCR breadth, which fits with the vaccine containing only spike. After vaccination, spike-specific CD8+ and CD4+ T cell responses were reported to show substantial breadth. The study was not powered to compare responses between vaccine doses or regimens. Compared with placebo recipients, Ad26.COV2.S recipients showed higher spike-specific TCR breadth (P = 0.0014). The authors noted that total T cell responses may have been underestimated by the TCR breadth and depth analyses.

The immunoSEQ Assay was the method used to sequence TCRbeta CDR3 regions. After extraction, genomic DNA underwent amplification by bias-controlled multiplex PCR, followed by high-throughput sequencing. Turning to the authors' computational methods: To quantify the absolute abundance of each unique TCRbeta CDR3 region, sequences were collapsed and filtered. T cell fraction was estimated by normalizing TCRbeta template counts to usable DNA, which was measured by amplifying reference genes present in all nucleated cells. Repertoire TCRs were annotated as SARS-CoV-2-specific when V gene, CDR3 amino acid sequence and J gene were exactly matched to a known reactive TCR set. MIRA supplied the reference SARS-CoV-2 TCR set, which was filtered for enrichment in COVID-19-positive ImmuneCODE repertoires so that public or cross-reactive TCRs were removed. Drawing on the MIRA antigens, annotated TCRs were analysed further at the level of specific ORF or position within ORF. Breadth was defined as annotated unique rearrangements over total unique productive rearrangements; depth was the summed frequency of those rearrangements. Two-sided Wilcoxon rank-sum tests were used to compare TCR breadth between groups. TCRdb took this table from immuneACCESS and kept in-frame rearrangements with V and J called. Such tables lack part of the clones; where checked against another copy, unresolved V genes explain under half of the gap, and the rest is unexplained. The V and J calls and clone size were taken over from that table, and D and trimming were inferred from the DNA. This sample has more than 400,000 clones in its table, and around 90% of those were observed once. Together, the top ten hold 4.3% of the sample.

This specimen's treatment or condition label, per the study, means: approximately 18 received Ad26.COV2.S at low or high dose, single or two shots; about 5 received placebo; per-sample allocation not given. For vaccine and placebo recipients, repertoires were sequenced using samples collected on day 63 after the first injection. Cohort 1b enrolled 25 or so adults aged 18-55 years at a single site in Boston, USA, between 29 July and 7 August 2020. As a vaccine, Ad26.COV2.S was a replication-incompetent adenovirus type 26 vector that expressed a prefusion-stabilized SARS-CoV-2 spike protein derived from the original Wuhan strain. Sample: peripheral blood, taken in a trial of Ad26.COV2.S vaccine versus placebo. This sequence originates from a person aged 18-65 years who received the Ad26.COV2.S COVID-19 vaccine or a placebo.

The DNA sequence is given as TGTGCCAGCTCACCCCTAGGACAGGGTGTCGCCGGGGAGCTGTTTTTT. This sequence encodes CASSPLGQGVAGELFF. The chain is made from TRBV18 and TRBJ2-2, with 8 central nucleotides matching TRBD1. From the cysteine up to the phenylalanine, the CDR3 has a length of 16 residues. CDR3 DNA is the only sequence kept; it has 48 bases, read in frame from the first base. The germline V gene provides CDR1 KGHSH and CDR2 LQKENI. Ends trimmed: V by 3 bases, J by 6 bases; bases unmatched to a gene: 9. The full variable domain, with segments outside the CDR3 supplied by the reference TRBV18 and TRBJ2-2 proteins, appears as NAGVMQNPRHLVRRRGQEARLRCSPMKGHSHVYWYRQLPEEGLKFMVYLQKENIIDESGMPKERFSAEFPKEGPSILRIQQVVRGDSAAYFCASSPLGQGVAGELFFGEGSRLTVL.